The sequence of this T cell receptor (beta chain) was determined in a study of blood T cell repertoires in COVID-19. Turning to the study itself: Spain, Italy and the United States supplied samples that represented acute and convalescent COVID-19. T cells, B-cell-depleted T cells, or PBMCs provided the cDNA or gDNA that served as material.

The CDR3 is 13 amino acids. J lost 6 bases, V lost 7 bases, and 9 bases had no gene match. Germline V gene sequence: CDR1 SGHRS, CDR2 YFSETQ. Original handling: The assay estimated nucleated cells by amplifying reference gene primers. Libraries were prepared by immunoSEQ multiplex PCR; TCRdb keeps only in-frame clonotypes and omits some of them. That table is the source of V, J and clone size, and D and trimming were worked out from the DNA. The sample carries nearly 350,000 clones, about 89% recorded once. This sequence was found in a woman in her fifties or sixties with COVID-19, enrolled during active disease. V usage is TRBV5-1 and J usage is TRBJ2-7; 8 bases line up with TRBD1. Sequenced sample: peripheral blood. CDR3 loop: CASGQGDVFEQYF. CDR3 nucleotides: TGCGCCAGCGGACAGGGAGACGTCTTCGAGCAGTACTTC.